This TCR beta chain was identified during a study of blood T cell repertoires in COVID-19 (dated by TCRdb to 2020 to 2022). About the study as a whole: The collaborator samples originated in the United States, Italy and Spain and spanned the acute and convalescent phases of COVID-19. The prospective study material was composed of cDNA or gDNA derived from T cells, B-cell-depleted T cells, or PBMCs. Deeply sampled blood TCRbeta repertoires from subjects exposed to, actively infected with, or recovered from COVID-19 were included in the dataset. A freely available public database, intended as a resource for researchers studying the immune response to SARS-CoV-2, is where the repertoires were released. Samples came from the ongoing ImmuneRACE study (first 160 participants) plus 1,254 subjects from 6 global collaborators. Nearly every sample came with metadata listing a de-identified subject ID, COVID-19 status, age in years and sex. HLA class I and class II types, where available, came from metadata supplied by the sample provider rather than from assay-based typing.

Collaborating institutions collected whole blood in K2EDTA tubes following their own protocols. For TCRbeta analysis, collaborators shipped samples as frozen whole blood, isolated PBMCs, or DNA extracted from either of those sample types. The study at large found these results: The quantity of clinical and demographic metadata differed by source and by participant and was supplied without curation.

V trim: 5 bases; J trim: 4 bases; unmatched bases: 8. The CDR3 holds 16 amino acids from the cysteine to the phenylalanine. The sequence is cut down to CDR3 DNA, 48 bases in frame from base 1. From the germline V gene, CDR1 is SGHTA and CDR2 is FQGTGA. The immunoSEQ Assay, a bias-controlled multiplex PCR, was used to amplify TCRbeta CDR3 regions from genomic DNA. The paper's processing steps were these. The number of nucleated cells in each sample was estimated from the amplification of reference gene primers within the assay. To quantify the absolute abundance of each unique TCRbeta CDR3 rearrangement, sequence reads were collapsed and filtered. For each sample, productive Simpson clonality was calculated by taking the square root of Simpson's diversity index across productive rearrangements. The table comes from immuneACCESS by way of TCRdb, which keeps in-frame sequences with V and J called. Part of the clones is missing from these tables; in studies checked, under half for an unresolved V gene and the rest for unknown reasons. V, J and clone size were drawn from that table, and D and trimming were deduced from the DNA. The sample has tens of thousands of clones on record, over 75% of them singletons. Almost 8% of the sample lies in the top ten.

On this clone itself: Its recognized antigen is unknown. The record has no base qualities; no much larger clone is one base away.

The chain employs TRBV7-3 and TRBJ2-3, and TRBD2 matches 11 of the central bases. This clonotype originated in a man aged 50 or older with acute or convalescent COVID-19. Sequenced sample: peripheral blood. The nucleotide sequence is given as TGTGCCAGCAGCGTCTCTAGCGGGGGGCCTTCAGATACGCAGTATTTT. It translates to CASSVSSGGPSDTQYF.